This T cell receptor beta chain came from a study of PD-1 blockade in classical Hodgkin lymphoma. Autologous stem cell transplantation was followed by relapse in every patient, and brentuximab vedotin exposure varied. The method was immunoSEQ multiplex PCR; TCRdb's version includes in-frame clones alone and lacks a portion of them. Of around 13,000 clones listed, about 83% were seen once; the top ten hold roughly 24%. This clonotype was obtained from a human donor with classical Hodgkin lymphoma. Here the sequenced sample was peripheral blood mononuclear cells (PBMCs), taken at baseline.

The CDR3 nucleotides read TGTGCCAGCAGCTTAGCCCCCAGTCACTACAATGAGCAGTTCTTC. Translation: CASSLAPSHYNEQFF. The rearrangement uses TRBV11-1 and TRBJ2-1, with D uncertain. Germline values: CDR1 SGHAT, CDR2 FQDESV (reference sequence). Trimming shortened V by 0 bases and J by 3 bases, and 9 bases separated the two germline ends. The CDR3 runs 15 residues.